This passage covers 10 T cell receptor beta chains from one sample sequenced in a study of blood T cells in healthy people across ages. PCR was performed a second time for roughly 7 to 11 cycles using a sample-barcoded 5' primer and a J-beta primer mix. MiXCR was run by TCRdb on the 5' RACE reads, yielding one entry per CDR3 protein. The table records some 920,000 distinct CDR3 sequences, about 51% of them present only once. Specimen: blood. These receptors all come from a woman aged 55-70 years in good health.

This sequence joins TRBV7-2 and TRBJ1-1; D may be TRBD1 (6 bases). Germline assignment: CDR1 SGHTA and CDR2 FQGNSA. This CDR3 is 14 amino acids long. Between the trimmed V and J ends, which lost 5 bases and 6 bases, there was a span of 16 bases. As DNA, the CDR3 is TGTGCCAGCAGCACTAAAGGGGGGTTATCTGAAGCTTTCTTT. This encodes CASSTKGGLSEAFF.

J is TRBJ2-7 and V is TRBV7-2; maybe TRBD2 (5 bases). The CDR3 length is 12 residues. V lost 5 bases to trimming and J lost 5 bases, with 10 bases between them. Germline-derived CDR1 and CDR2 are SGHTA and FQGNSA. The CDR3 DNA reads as TGTGCCAGCAGCCGCGGGTGGCACGAGCAGTACTTC. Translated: CASSRGWHEQYF.

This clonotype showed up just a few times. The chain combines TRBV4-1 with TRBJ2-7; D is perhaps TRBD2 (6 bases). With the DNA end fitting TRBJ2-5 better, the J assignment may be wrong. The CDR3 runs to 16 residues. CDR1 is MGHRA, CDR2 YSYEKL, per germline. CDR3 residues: CASSQGTGALQETQYF. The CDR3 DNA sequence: TGCGCCAGCAGCCAAGGGACGGGAGCGCTACAAGAGACCCAGTACTTC.

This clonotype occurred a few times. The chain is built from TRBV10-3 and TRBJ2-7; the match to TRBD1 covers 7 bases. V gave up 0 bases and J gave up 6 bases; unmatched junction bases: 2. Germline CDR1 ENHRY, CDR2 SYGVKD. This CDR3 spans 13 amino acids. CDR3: CAISESTGFEQYF. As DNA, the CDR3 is TGTGCCATCAGTGAGTCGACAGGGTTCGAGCAGTACTTC.

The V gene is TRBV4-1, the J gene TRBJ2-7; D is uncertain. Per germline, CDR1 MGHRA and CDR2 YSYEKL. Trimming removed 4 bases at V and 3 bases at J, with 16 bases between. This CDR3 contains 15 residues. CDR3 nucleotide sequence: TGCGCCAGCAGCCTCAACAGCGTAACCGACTACGAGCAGTACTTC. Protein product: CASSLNSVTDYEQYF.

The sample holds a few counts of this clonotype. The CDR3 sequence is CATSDPRQGQTQYF. CDR3 nucleotides: TGTGCCACCAGTGACCCCCGACAGGGGCAGACCCAGTACTTC. V gene TRBV24-1 combines with J gene TRBJ2-5, with 8 nucleotides matching TRBD1. The CDR3 runs 14 residues. The germline gives CDR1 KGHDR, CDR2 SFDVKD. V dropped 4 bases and J dropped 6; count of bases not matched to a gene: 6.

CDR3 sequence (DNA): TGTGCCAGCAGCCAAGACTTCCGGTTATACGAGCAGTACTTC. Translation gives CASSQDFRLYEQYF. The J gene is TRBJ2-7, the V gene TRBV3-1; D unresolved. The CDR3 is 14 residues long. Germline V gene lookup returns CDR1 LGHDT and CDR2 YNNKEL (reference sequence). V was trimmed by 0 bases and J by 4 bases, leaving 10 bases between them.

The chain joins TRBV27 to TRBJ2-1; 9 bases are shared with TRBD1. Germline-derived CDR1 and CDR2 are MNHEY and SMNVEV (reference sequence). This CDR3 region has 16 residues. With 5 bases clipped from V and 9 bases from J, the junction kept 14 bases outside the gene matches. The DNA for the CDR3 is TGTGCCAGCAGTAGGACCCCCGGGACAGGGAATCGTGAGCAGTTCTTC. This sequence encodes CASSRTPGTGNREQFF.

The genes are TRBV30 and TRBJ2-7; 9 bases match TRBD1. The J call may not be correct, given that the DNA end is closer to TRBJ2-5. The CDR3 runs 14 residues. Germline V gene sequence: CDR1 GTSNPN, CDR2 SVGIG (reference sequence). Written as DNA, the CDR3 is TGTGCCTGGGCACCCGGGACAGGGACAGAGACCCAGTACTTC. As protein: CAWAPGTGTETQYF.

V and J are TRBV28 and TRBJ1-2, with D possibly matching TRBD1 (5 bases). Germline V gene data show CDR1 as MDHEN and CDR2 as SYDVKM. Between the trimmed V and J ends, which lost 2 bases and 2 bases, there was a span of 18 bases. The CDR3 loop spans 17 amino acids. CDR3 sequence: CASSLKVGTIRNYGYTF. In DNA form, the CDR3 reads TGTGCCAGCAGTTTAAAGGTTGGGACGATTCGCAACTATGGCTACACCTTC.